This TCR beta chain derives from a study of post-analysis software for immune sequencing data. Whole-study results and caveats: Controls showed lower frequencies than patients for several TRBV segments, and TRBV5-6, TRBV5-1 and TRBV20-1 were among these. Multiple sclerosis patients showed significantly lower normalized Chao1 diversity than controls did.

This CDR3 is 17 amino acids long. Germline lookup yields CDR1 MNHEY and CDR2 SMNVEV (reference sequence). V lost 2 bases and J lost 3, with 20 bases in between. To note about this clonotype: Its cognate antigen is unknown.

Presence of unique molecular identifiers characterized the TCR beta cDNA libraries. Each batch of 1 to 10 million T cells produced roughly 450,000 cDNA molecules. TCRdb ran MiXCR on the PCR reads and lists one entry per CDR3 protein. Of roughly 540,000 distinct CDR3 sequences in the sample, 34% were seen once. The sequence was collected from a girl aged 2-17 years with multiple sclerosis. This chain joins TRBV27 and TRBJ2-7, with a weak D call TRBD1 (5 bases). Input material: blood. The CDR3 DNA reads as TGTGCCAGCAGTTTAGGCCCTAGACAGCGTAACCTCTACGAGCAGTACTTC. Translating it yields CASSLGPRQRNLYEQYF.